This T cell receptor (beta chain) is from a study of human T cells and chemical hapten exposure. About the study: Each patient's scalp received weekly diphenylcyclopropenone throughout the approximately 24-week study.

Time point given: patch test 1, 2 weeks after DPC sensitization. Treatment meaning: therapeutic diphenylcyclopropenone sensitization with weekly scalp DPC. As regards this clonotype: Its antigen remains unidentified. A junction boundary mismatches the germline segment, possibly from a read error.

General study findings and limits: There were significantly more large CDR3 similarity clusters among expanded TCRs than among controls.

CDR3 length equals 13 residues. Germline-derived CDR1 and CDR2 are MNHEY and SVGEGT. The library put unique molecular identifiers onto individual cDNA molecules. TCRdb recomputed calls from the RACE reads with MiXCR, one row per CDR3 protein. The sample records 300,000 to 400,000 distinct CDR3 sequences, about 7% being singletons. This chain links TRBV6-2 or TRBV6-3 with TRBJ2-1; possibly TRBD2 for D (5 bases). Here the sequenced sample was whole blood, taken in connection with sensitization to the hapten diphenylcyclopropenone (DPC). The TCR comes from a woman under 30 with alopecia areata. Some clones in this sample may be carry-over from other donors' samples. This CDR3 reads CASSYSGVNGQFF. CDR3 DNA sequence: TGTGCCAGCAGTTACTCCGGGGTCAATGGGCAGTTCTTC.